These T cell receptor beta chains were read from a single sample in a study of T cells in localized non-small cell lung cancer. Profiling relied on immunoSEQ multiplex PCR, and the TCRdb table lists in-frame clones only, not all of them. The sample holds tens of thousands of clones, 70% to 90% seen once. Sequenced here: peripheral blood mononuclear cells, sampled before any cancer treatment. The receptors stem from a woman aged 35-75 years with stage III lung adenocarcinoma. CDR3s include the opening cysteine and the closing phenylalanine or tryptophan. The order of the fields is J gene, clone size, V gene, D gene, CDR3 protein, CDR3 DNA. D genes are given only for firm matches. Some rows have no size entry. The others give once, few or many, or a class for an expanded clone.

TRBJ1-1,.,TRBV7-8,.,CASSLARPGLYRGEAFF,TGTGCCAGCAGCTTAGCGCGGCCAGGTCTCTATCGGGGTGAAGCTTTCTTT
TRBJ2-3,.,TRBV4-2,.,CASSRGPSGSTDTQYF,TGTGCCAGCAGCCGGGGACCATCTGGGAGCACAGATACGCAGTATTTT
TRBJ2-1,.,TRBV5-1,TRBD2,CASSVTSGGAPIEQFF,TGCGCCAGCAGCGTTACTAGCGGGGGAGCCCCGATTGAGCAGTTCTTC
TRBJ1-4,once,TRBV7-2,TRBD1,CASSRDRVEKLFF,TGTGCCAGCAGCAGGGACAGGGTTGAAAAACTGTTTTTT
TRBJ1-1,.,TRBV6-1,.,CASSERGGTSVSEAFF,TGTGCCAGCAGTGAAAGGGGGGGGACATCCGTCTCTGAAGCTTTCTTT
TRBJ1-6,.,TRBV2,TRBD1,CASKGQGQGNSPLHF,TGTGCCAGCAAGGGACAGGGGCAGGGTAATTCACCCCTCCACTTT
TRBJ1-5,.,TRBV18,.,CASSPQGEAGQPQHF,TGTGCCAGCTCACCCCAGGGAGAGGCGGGTCAGCCCCAGCATTTT
TRBJ1-3,.,TRBV29-1,.,CSVEMTHLSSGNTIYF,TGCAGCGTTGAAATGACCCATCTGAGCTCTGGAAACACCATATATTTT
TRBJ2-3,.,TRBV6-1,TRBD1,CASSDARGPTDTQYF,TGTGCCAGCAGTGATGCTAGGGGGCCCACAGATACGCAGTATTTT
TRBJ2-1,.,TRBV25-1,TRBD2,CASSESGGSAYNEQFF,TGTGCCAGCAGTGAATCCGGGGGGAGCGCCTACAATGAGCAGTTCTTC
TRBJ2-5,.,TRBV7-2,.,CASTSRIGGETQYF,TGTGCCAGCACCTCGAGGATTGGGGGAGAGACCCAGTACTTC
TRBJ2-7,.,TRBV18,.,CASSPPDSYEQYF,TGTGCCAGCTCACCGCCGGACAGCTACGAGCAGTACTTC
TRBJ1-2,few,TRBV5-1,TRBD1,CASSPGQGLNYGYTF,TGCGCCAGCAGCCCCGGACAGGGGCTTAACTATGGCTACACCTTC
TRBJ2-5,.,TRBV25-1,TRBD1,CASSESFGQGKETQYF,TGTGCCAGCAGTGAATCATTCGGACAGGGGAAAGAGACCCAGTACTTC
TRBJ2-7,.,TRBV29-1,.,CSAISHNYEQYF,TGCAGCGCCATAAGTCACAACTACGAGCAGTACTTC
TRBJ2-5,.,TRBV4-2,.,CASSQSSAGPLGETQYF,TGTGCCAGCAGCCAATCCTCGGCAGGGCCCCTGGGAGAGACCCAGTACTTC
TRBJ1-2,.,TRBV27,.,CASSSEGRVYGYTF,TGTGCCAGCAGTTCCGAGGGAAGGGTCTATGGCTACACCTTC
TRBJ1-2,.,TRBV6-5,.,CASRDGDGYTF,TGTGCCAGCAGAGACGGGGATGGCTACACCTTC
TRBJ2-6,.,TRBV29-1,.,CSVVTGGANVLTF,TGCAGCGTTGTCACGGGTGGGGCCAACGTCCTGACTTTC
TRBJ2-5,.,TRBV9,.,CASSPNPRDVRGGTQYF,TGTGCCAGCAGCCCAAACCCCCGGGACGTACGAGGTGGGACCCAGTACTTC
TRBJ1-2,.,TRBV6-6,.,CASSYSGSNYGYTF,TGTGCCAGCAGTTACTCAGGTTCTAACTATGGCTACACCTTC
TRBJ2-7,.,TRBV10-1,TRBD2,CASSEYGSGSPHEQYF,TGCGCCAGCAGTGAGTACGGTAGCGGGAGTCCCCACGAGCAGTACTTC